In this sample, the clone carrying this T cell receptor (beta chain) turned up many times. What it binds is not known. The data derive from a study of CD8 T cells in ankylosing spondylitis. Notes on the study in general: Both synovial fluid and blood in reactive arthritis had previously been reported to carry some motif variants. Within ankylosing spondylitis blood, a TCR beta motif made up of seven to nine highly homologous variants appeared to be characteristic. Disease-linked clones were reportedly significantly enriched in matched ankylosing spondylitis synovial fluid.

Trimming removed 1 base from V and 4 bases from J; junction bases left unmatched: 9. Germline assignment: CDR1 SGHRS and CDR2 YFSETQ. The CDR3 sequence is 16 residues long. A quantitative 5'-RACE method, one with molecular barcodes, was used to make TCR beta libraries. Each CDR3 protein is one row after TCRdb ran MiXCR on the 5' RACE reads. The table lists 200,000 to 250,000 distinct CDR3 sequences, under 12% of them singletons. The receptor was isolated from a male donor with ankylosing spondylitis or in good health (not recorded which). The chain couples TRBV5-1 to TRBJ1-1; 8 positions agree with TRBD1. The specimen was blood, either unsorted or a sorted T cell fraction (not recorded which). The CDR3 DNA follows: TGCGCCAGCAGCTTGTTTACAGGGGGTCGTGTCACTGAAGCTTTCTTT. Protein: CASSLFTGGRVTEAFF.